These 22 T cell receptor beta chains were sequenced from one sample in a study of brain T cells in children with intractable seizures. Sequenced by immunoSEQ multiplex PCR; TCRdb stores in-frame clones only, minus some. The sample has just under 65,000 clones, about 96% seen once. This material consisted of peripheral blood, taken at surgery. The source is a boy under three years old with focal cortical dysplasia and intractable seizures.

This rearrangement joins TRBV11-2 to TRBJ2-2; D remains unclear. Germline lookup yields CDR1 SGHAT and CDR2 FQNNGV. CDR3 length: 15 residues. Trimming removed 5 bases from V and 0 bases from J, with 10 bases in between. CDR3 sequence reads: CASSQRKTNTGELFF. The CDR3 nucleotides read TGTGCCAGCAGCCAACGAAAAACGAACACCGGGGAGCTGTTTTTT.

The chain uses TRBV3-1 (or the pseudogene TRBV3-2) and TRBJ2-3; D remains unclear. CDR1 and CDR2 (germline): LGHDT, YNNKEL (reference sequence). With 3 bases removed from V and 0 bases from J, the gap between germline ends came to 4 bases. The CDR3 consists of 13 residues. CDR3 sequence: CASSHRSTDTQYF. Written as DNA, the CDR3 is TGTGCCAGCAGCCATCGCAGCACAGATACGCAGTATTTT.

The rearrangement links TRBV5-1 to TRBJ2-7; D uncertain. Germline V gene data show CDR1 as SGHRS and CDR2 as YFSETQ. The CDR3 has 16 residues. V was pared by 0 bases and J by 2 bases, with 15 bases between. CDR3 in amino acids: CASSLAAASGAYEQYF. The CDR3 DNA is TGCGCCAGCAGCTTGGCGGCAGCCTCTGGAGCCTACGAGCAGTACTTC.

The chain recombines TRBV4-2 with TRBJ2-5; weak D call: TRBD1 (6 bases). The CDR3 length is 13 residues. Trimming removed 3 bases from V and 5 bases from J, with 10 bases in between. Looked up from germline, CDR1 is LGHNA and CDR2 is YNFKEQ. The CDR3 DNA reads as TGTGCCAGCAGCCAGCAGGGGCGGGAGACCCAGTACTTC. Encoded protein: CASSQQGRETQYF.

In its sample, this clone was seen a few times. This chain joins TRBV7-2 and TRBJ2-2; no reliable D call. CDR3 length: 13 amino acids. Germline V gene sequence: CDR1 SGHTA, CDR2 FQGNSA. Trimming removed 4 bases at V and 4 bases at J, with 7 bases between. The CDR3 DNA sequence: TGTGCCAGCAGCTCTGCCCCCACCGGGGAGCTGTTTTTT. Its translation: CASSSAPTGELFF.

The J gene is TRBJ1-2, the V gene TRBV18, with no clear D. The CDR3 is made up of 16 amino acids. Trimming shortened V by 2 bases and J by 8 bases, and 21 bases separated the two germline ends. Germline CDR1 KGHSH, CDR2 LQKENI. CDR3 amino acids: CASSPFDGRAEGGYTF. The CDR3 region has the DNA TGTGCCAGCTCACCATTCGACGGAAGGGCTGAGGGCGGCTACACCTTC.

The V gene is TRBV4-1, the J gene TRBJ2-1; D is unresolved. CDR1 and CDR2 (germline): MGHRA, YSYEKL. Trimming took off 0 bases at V and 6 bases at J, with 3 bases between the two ends. The CDR3 contains 12 residues. Here the CDR3 reads CASSQDRNEQFF. The CDR3, as DNA: TGCGCCAGCAGCCAAGATCGCAATGAGCAGTTCTTC.

The CDR3 region is CASSEGDEAFF. The CDR3 DNA reads TGCGCCAGCAGTGAGGGGGATGAAGCTTTCTTT. The V call is TRBV10-2, the J call TRBJ1-1; D call uncertain. CDR1 is WSHSY and CDR2 is SAAADI in the germline V gene. The CDR3 spans 11 residues. The V end was cut by 2 bases, the J end by 7 bases, with 5 bases between.

This clone was seen once. The chain combines TRBV15 with TRBJ2-7, with a tentative D call TRBD2 (5 bases). There are 16 residues in the CDR3. Trimming removed 0 bases at V and 5 bases at J, with 17 bases between. Germline CDR1 LNHNV, CDR2 YYDKDF (reference sequence). CDR3 in DNA: TGTGCCACCAGCAGAGATCTGGGGTCCGGAGCGGACGAGCAGTACTTC. Translation gives CATSRDLGSGADEQYF.

This rearrangement joins TRBV3-1 (or the pseudogene TRBV3-2) to TRBJ2-7, with a possible D match to TRBD1 (7 bases). Germline V gene lookup returns CDR1 LGHDT and CDR2 YNNKEL (reference sequence). V shed 7 bases and J shed 2 bases, with 12 bases lying between them. The CDR3 runs 13 residues. The CDR3 region has the DNA TGTGCCAGCACTCGGAGGGGGCCCTACGAGCAGTACTTC. This codes for CASTRRGPYEQYF.

V usage is TRBV2 and J usage is TRBJ2-3, with TRBD2 matching 9 bases. Per the germline V gene, CDR1 is SNHLY and CDR2 is FYNNEI. The CDR3 extends over 17 amino acids. The V segment lost 5 bases and the J segment 0 bases; nucleotides outside the gene matches: 9. As DNA, the CDR3 is TGTGCCAGCAGTCATCCGACTAGCGGCCCTAGCACAGATACGCAGTATTTT. Its translation: CASSHPTSGPSTDTQYF.

The V call is TRBV19, the J call TRBJ1-5; D not certain. Germline CDR1 and CDR2: LNHDA and SQIVND (reference sequence). The V end was cut by 5 bases, the J end by 0 bases, with 14 bases between. This CDR3 contains 16 residues. DNA of the CDR3: TGTGCCAGTAGTGGCCAGGCTCACATTAGCAATCAGCCCCAGCATTTT. This gives the protein CASSGQAHISNQPQHF.

This clone was seen only once. The chain links TRBV11-3 to TRBJ1-1; 9 bases align to TRBD1. Trimming cost V 6 bases and J 8 bases; bases outside gene matches: 10. Looked up from germline, CDR1 is SGHNT and CDR2 is YENEEA. CDR3 length: 14 residues. The CDR3 DNA follows: TGTGCCAGCAGTCCCTACAGGGGGCACAGGGAAGCTTTCTTT. Its translation: CASSPYRGHREAFF.

CDR3 in amino acids: CASSLVWGLALNEQFF. CDR3 coding DNA: TGTGCCAGCAGCTTAGTTTGGGGACTAGCGTTGAATGAGCAGTTCTTC. This chain connects TRBV7-8 to TRBJ2-1, with TRBD2 matching 10 bases. Germline assignment: CDR1 SGHVS and CDR2 FQNEAQ. The CDR3 sequence is 16 residues long. V shed 1 base and J 7 bases; nucleotides not matched to a gene: 7.

V is TRBV3-1 (or the pseudogene TRBV3-2) and J is TRBJ2-7; the D is unclear. V lost 4 bases and J 8 bases, leaving 18 bases between the germline ends. This CDR3 is 14 amino acids long. Germline CDR1 reads LGHDT; CDR2 reads YNNKEL (reference sequence). CDR3 residues: CASSRHSADGKQYF. CDR3 nucleotides: TGTGCCAGCAGCCGTCACTCGGCGGATGGCAAGCAGTACTTC.

This clone was counted a few times. This chain links TRBV27 with TRBJ2-7, with D perhaps matching TRBD1 (6 bases). Looked up from germline, CDR1 is MNHEY and CDR2 is SMNVEV (reference sequence). This CDR3 comprises 15 residues. Between the trimmed V and J ends, which lost 5 bases and 2 bases, there was a span of 16 bases. The CDR3 DNA sequence: TGTGCCAGCAGTAAAGGACAGTTCTCCACCTACGAGCAGTACTTC. This translates into CASSKGQFSTYEQYF.

The V and J genes are TRBV4-3 and TRBJ2-3; no clear D gene. Germline values: CDR1 LGHNA, CDR2 YSLEER. The CDR3 is made up of 13 amino acids. Trimming removed 1 base from V and 7 bases from J, with 9 bases in between. DNA of the CDR3: TGCGCCAGCAGCCAAGTCGGCGTTCATACGCAGTATTTT. It is translated as CASSQVGVHTQYF.

The rearrangement joins TRBV18 to TRBJ2-7; no reliable D call. With 3 bases removed from V and 2 bases from J, the gap between germline ends came to 8 bases. The CDR3 covers 13 residues. Germline V lookup: CDR1 KGHSH, CDR2 LQKENI. CDR3 region: CASSPVGPYEQYF. CDR3 in DNA: TGTGCCAGCTCACCGGTTGGCCCCTACGAGCAGTACTTC.

The chain combines TRBV4-2 with TRBJ2-3; tentative D call: TRBD1 (6 bases). Looked up from germline, CDR1 is LGHNA and CDR2 is YNFKEQ. The CDR3 consists of 17 residues. Trimming left V 0 bases short and J 1 base short, with 14 bases between. CDR3 protein: CASSQDRSDRRTDTQYF. CDR3 DNA: TGTGCCAGCAGCCAAGATAGGTCGGACAGACGCACAGATACGCAGTATTTT.

This chain joins TRBV5-6 and TRBJ2-1; no clear D. The CDR3 consists of 14 residues. Per germline, CDR1 SGHDT and CDR2 YYEEEE. V dropped 2 bases and J dropped 1 base, with 7 bases sitting between them. CDR3: CASSLDPSYNEQFF. The CDR3 DNA sequence: TGTGCCAGCAGCTTAGACCCATCCTACAATGAGCAGTTCTTC. Drawing the rest from reference TRBV5-6 and TRBJ2-1, the complete variable domain is DAGVTQSPTHLIKTRGQQVTLRCSPKSGHDTVSWYQQALGQGPQFIFQYYEEEERQRGNFPDRFSGHQFPNYSSELNVNALLLGDSALYLCASSLDPSYNEQFFGPGTRLTVL.

This clone turned up a few times. The chain joins TRBV7-9 to TRBJ2-1; D assignment may be TRBD1 or TRBD2 (5 bases each). Germline V lookup: CDR1 SEHNR, CDR2 FQNEAQ (reference sequence). The CDR3 is 15 amino acids. V gave up 3 bases and J gave up 6 bases, with 15 bases separating them. In DNA form, the CDR3 reads TGTGCCAGCAGCTTGGGGACCTACCGGGCCAATGAGCAGTTCTTC. It encodes CASSLGTYRANEQFF.

This chain uses TRBV6-2 or TRBV6-3 with TRBJ1-5; the match to TRBD1 covers 7 bases. V lost 5 bases to trimming and J lost 2 bases; unmatched junction nucleotides: 9. The CDR3 is made up of 16 amino acids. The germline CDR1 and CDR2 sequences are MNHEY and SVGEGT. The CDR3 DNA is TGTGCCAGCAGTGCCCCTGGACAGGTCGGCAATCAGCCCCAGCATTTT. It codes for CASSAPGQVGNQPQHF.